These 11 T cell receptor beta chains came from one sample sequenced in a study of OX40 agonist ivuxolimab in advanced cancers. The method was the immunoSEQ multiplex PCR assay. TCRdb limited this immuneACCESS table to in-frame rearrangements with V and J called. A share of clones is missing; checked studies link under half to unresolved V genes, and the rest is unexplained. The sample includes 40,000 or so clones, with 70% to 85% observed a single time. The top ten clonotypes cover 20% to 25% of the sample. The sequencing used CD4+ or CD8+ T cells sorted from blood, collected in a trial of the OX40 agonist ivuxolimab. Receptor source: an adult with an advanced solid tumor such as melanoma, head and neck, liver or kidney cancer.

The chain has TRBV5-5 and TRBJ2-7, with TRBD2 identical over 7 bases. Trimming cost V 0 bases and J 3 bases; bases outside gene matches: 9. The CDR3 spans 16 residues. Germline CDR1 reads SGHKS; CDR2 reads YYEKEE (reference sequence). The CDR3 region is CASSLAGSGMDYEQYF. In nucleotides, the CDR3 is TGTGCCAGCAGCTTGGCCGGGAGCGGGATGGACTACGAGCAGTACTTC.

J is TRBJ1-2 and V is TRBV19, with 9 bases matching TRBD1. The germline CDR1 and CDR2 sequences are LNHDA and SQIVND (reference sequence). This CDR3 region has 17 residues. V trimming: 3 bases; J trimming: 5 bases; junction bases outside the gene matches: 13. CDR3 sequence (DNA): TGTGCCAGTAGTATCGTGGGCGGACAGGGGACACGATATGGCTACACCTTC. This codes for CASSIVGGQGTRYGYTF.

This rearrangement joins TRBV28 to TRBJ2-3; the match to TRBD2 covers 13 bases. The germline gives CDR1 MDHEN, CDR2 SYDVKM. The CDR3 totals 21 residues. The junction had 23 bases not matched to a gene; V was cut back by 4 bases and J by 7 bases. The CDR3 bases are TGTGCCAGCAGTTCTCCCCTTTTGAAGGACCCACTAGCGGGAGGGCCATATACGCAGTATTTT. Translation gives CASSSPLLKDPLAGGPYTQYF.

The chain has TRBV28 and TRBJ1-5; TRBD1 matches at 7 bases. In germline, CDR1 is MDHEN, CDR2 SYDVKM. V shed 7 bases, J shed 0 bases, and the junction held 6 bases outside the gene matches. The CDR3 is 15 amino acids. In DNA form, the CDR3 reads TGTGCCAGCAAGTCGACAGGGATTAGCAATCAGCCCCAGCATTTT. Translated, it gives CASKSTGISNQPQHF.

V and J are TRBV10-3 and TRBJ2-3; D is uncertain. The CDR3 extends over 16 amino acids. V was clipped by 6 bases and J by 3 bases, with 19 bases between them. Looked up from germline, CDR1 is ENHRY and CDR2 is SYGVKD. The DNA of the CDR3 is TGTGCCATCAGCGGTCATAAAGAGGATCCTACAGATACGCAGTATTTT. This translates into CAISGHKEDPTDTQYF.

CDR3 residues: CASGSPGGFVDEQFF. CDR3 bases: TGTGCTAGTGGCTCTCCCGGGGGGTTCGTCGATGAGCAGTTCTTC. V and J are TRBV12-5 and TRBJ2-1, with 7 bases identical to TRBD2. Germline CDR1 is LGHNT and CDR2 is FRNRAP. The junction had 13 bases not matched to a gene; V was cut back by 6 bases and J by 8 bases. This CDR3 is built from 15 residues.

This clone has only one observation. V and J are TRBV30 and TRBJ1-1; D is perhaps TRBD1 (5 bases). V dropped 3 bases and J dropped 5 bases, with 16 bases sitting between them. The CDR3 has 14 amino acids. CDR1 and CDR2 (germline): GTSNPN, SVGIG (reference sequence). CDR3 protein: CAWSAGGGGTEAFF. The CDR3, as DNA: TGTGCCTGGAGCGCCGGTGGGGGGGGGACTGAAGCTTTCTTT. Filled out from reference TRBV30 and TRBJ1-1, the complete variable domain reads SQTIHQWPATLVQPVGSPLSLECTVEGTSNPNLYWYRQAAGRGLQLLFYSVGIGQISSEVPQNLSASRPQDRQFILSSKKLLLSDSGFYLCAWSAGGGGTEAFFGQGTRLTVV.

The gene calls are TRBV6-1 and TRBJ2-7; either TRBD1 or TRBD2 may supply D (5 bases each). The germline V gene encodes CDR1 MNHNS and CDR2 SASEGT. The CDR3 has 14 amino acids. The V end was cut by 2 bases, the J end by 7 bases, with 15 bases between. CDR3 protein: CASSEWGPTREQYF. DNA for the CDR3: TGTGCCAGCAGTGAATGGGGACCAACGAGAGAGCAGTACTTC.

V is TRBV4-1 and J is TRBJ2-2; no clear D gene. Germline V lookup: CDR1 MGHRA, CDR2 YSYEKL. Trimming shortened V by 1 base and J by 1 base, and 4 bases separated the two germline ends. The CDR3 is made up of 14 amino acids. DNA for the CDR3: TGCGCCAGCAGCCAAGGGGAGAACACCGGGGAGCTGTTTTTT. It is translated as CASSQGENTGELFF.

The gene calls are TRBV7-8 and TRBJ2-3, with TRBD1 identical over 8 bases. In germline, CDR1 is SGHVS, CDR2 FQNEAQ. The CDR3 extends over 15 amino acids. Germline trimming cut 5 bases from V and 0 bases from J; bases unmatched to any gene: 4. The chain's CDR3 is CASSTRDRSTDTQYF. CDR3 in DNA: TGTGCCAGCAGCACCCGGGACAGGAGCACAGATACGCAGTATTTT.

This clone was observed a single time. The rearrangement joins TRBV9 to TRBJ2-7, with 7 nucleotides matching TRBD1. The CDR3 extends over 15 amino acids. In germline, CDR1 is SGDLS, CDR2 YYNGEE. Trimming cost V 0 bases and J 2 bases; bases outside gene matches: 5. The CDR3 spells CASSVGGGRTYEQYF. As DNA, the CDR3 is TGTGCCAGCAGCGTAGGAGGGGGCCGGACCTACGAGCAGTACTTC.